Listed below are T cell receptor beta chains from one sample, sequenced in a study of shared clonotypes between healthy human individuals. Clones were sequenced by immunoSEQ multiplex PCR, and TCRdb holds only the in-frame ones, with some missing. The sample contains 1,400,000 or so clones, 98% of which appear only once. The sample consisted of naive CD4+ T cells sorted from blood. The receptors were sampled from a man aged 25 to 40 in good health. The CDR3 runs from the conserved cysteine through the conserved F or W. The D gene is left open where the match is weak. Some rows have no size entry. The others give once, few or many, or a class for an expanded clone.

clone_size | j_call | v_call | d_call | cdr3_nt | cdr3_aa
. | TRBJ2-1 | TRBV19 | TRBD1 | TGTGCCAGTAGCCGGACAGGGGGCGAGGGTGAGCAGTTCTTC | CASSRTGGEGEQFF
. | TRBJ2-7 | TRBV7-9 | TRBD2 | TGTGCCAGCAGCTTCTTAGAGCGGGAGGCCATTTCCTACGAGCAGTACTTC | CASSFLEREAISYEQYF
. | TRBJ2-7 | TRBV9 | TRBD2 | TGTGCCAGCAGTTTGAGGGAGGGCGCCGAGCAGTACTTC | CASSLREGAEQYF
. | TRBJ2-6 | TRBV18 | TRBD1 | TGTGCCAGCTCACTCATATCAGGGGGCGATGCTTCTGGGGCCAACGTCCTGACTTTC | CASSLISGGDASGANVLTF
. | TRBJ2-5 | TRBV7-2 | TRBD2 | TGTGCCAGCAGCTTAGCGCTAGCGGGAGGCCAAGAGACCCAGTACTTC | CASSLALAGGQETQYF
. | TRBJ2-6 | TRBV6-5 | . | TGTGCCAGCAGTCGACCGAGTTGGGCCAACGTCCTGACTTTC | CASSRPSWANVLTF
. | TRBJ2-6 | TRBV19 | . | TGTGCCAGTACTAGGTTACAGCACGCCATTTCTGGGGCCAACGTCCTGACTTTC | CASTRLQHAISGANVLTF
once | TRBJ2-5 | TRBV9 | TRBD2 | TGTGCCAGCAGTGTGACTAGCGGGCAAGAGACCCAGTACTTC | CASSVTSGQETQYF
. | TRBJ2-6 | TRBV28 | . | TGTGCCAGCAGGGGTGGGGCCAACGTCCTGACTTTC | CASRGGANVLTF
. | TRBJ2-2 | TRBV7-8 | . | TGTGCCAGCAGCTTAGCCGGGGAGCTGTTTTTT | CASSLAGELFF
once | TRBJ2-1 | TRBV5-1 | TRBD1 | TGCGCCAGCAGCTTGGGGTTAATCCTTCAGGGGGCCCTCAATGAGCAGTTCTTC | CASSLGLILQGALNEQFF
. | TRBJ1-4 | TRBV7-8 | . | TGTGCCAGCAGCTATCGGGACGAGGCAACTAATGAAAAACTGTTTTTT | CASSYRDEATNEKLFF
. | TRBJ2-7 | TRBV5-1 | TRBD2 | TGCGCCAGCAGCTTGTCTAGCGGGAGTTTCTACGAGCAGTACTTC | CASSLSSGSFYEQYF
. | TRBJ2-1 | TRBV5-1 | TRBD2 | TGCGCCAGCAGCTTGGCCGCAAGCGGGAGGTGGTTCAATGAGCAGTTCTTC | CASSLAASGRWFNEQFF
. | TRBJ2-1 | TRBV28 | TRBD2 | TGTGCCAGCAGTTTAATAGGACTAGCGCAGGGAGAGCAGTTCTTC | CASSLIGLAQGEQFF
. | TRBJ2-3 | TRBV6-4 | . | TGTGCCAGCAGTCCAGGGGACGTATTCACAGATACGCAGTATTTT | CASSPGDVFTDTQYF
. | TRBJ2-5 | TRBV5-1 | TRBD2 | TGCGCCAGCAGCATGACTAGCGGGAGGGGTAAAGAGACCCAGTACTTC | CASSMTSGRGKETQYF
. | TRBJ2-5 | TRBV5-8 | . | TGTGCCAGCAGCTTGGGGCCGAAGGAGACCCAGTACTTC | CASSLGPKETQYF
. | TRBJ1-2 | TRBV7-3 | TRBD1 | TGTGCCAGCAGCCGAACGGGACAGGGAGGAGAGGGCTACACCTTC | CASSRTGQGGEGYTF